The 19 T cell receptor beta chains below were found in one sample sequenced in a study of blood T cell repertoires in COVID-19. Sequencing used immunoSEQ multiplex PCR; TCRdb keeps in-frame clones, though not all of them. Of fewer than 350,000 clones listed, approximately 90% are singletons. The sample consisted of PBMCs or T cells enriched from blood (not recorded which). The receptors were gathered from a woman aged 40 to 55 with acute COVID-19.

This clone was seen a handful of times. This chain joins TRBV5-4 and TRBJ1-1; 8 bases agree with TRBD1. Germline V gene sequence: CDR1 SGHNT, CDR2 YYREEE (reference sequence). Trimming removed 3 bases from V and 4 bases from J; junction bases left unmatched: 8. This CDR3 is 15 amino acids long. The DNA for the CDR3 is TGTGCCAGCAGCTATTTACAGGGGGGGAGCACTGAAGCTTTCTTT. This translates into CASSYLQGGSTEAFF.

The gene calls are TRBV7-9 and TRBJ2-7, with 13 bases aligning to TRBD2. Germline loops: CDR1 SEHNR, CDR2 FQNEAQ (reference sequence). The CDR3 length is 15 residues. V trimming: 5 bases; J trimming: 5 bases; junction bases outside the gene matches: 6. In nucleotides, the CDR3 is TGTGCCAGCAGCCTAACTAGCGGGAGGGTACACGAGCAGTACTTC. Translating it yields CASSLTSGRVHEQYF.

The count of this clone is one. The CDR3 region has the DNA TGTGCCAGCAGTTTCAACCCGGGGACAGGGGCCTACAATGAGCAGTTCTTC. Amino acids: CASSFNPGTGAYNEQFF. The V and J genes are TRBV25-1 and TRBJ2-1, with 10 bases identical to TRBD1. This CDR3 comprises 17 residues. Per germline, CDR1 MGHDK and CDR2 SYGVNS. J gave up 2 bases and V 5 bases, and 9 bases lay outside the gene matches. Full variable domain (rest looked up from reference TRBV25-1 and TRBJ2-1): EADIYQTPRYLVIGTGKKITLECSQTMGHDKMYWYQQDPGMELHLIHYSYGVNSTEKGDLSSESTVSRIRTEHFPLTLESARPSHTSQYLCASSFNPGTGAYNEQFFGPGTRLTVL.

This clone was seen a single time. This sequence joins TRBV7-2 and TRBJ2-5; 9 nucleotides line up with TRBD1. This CDR3 is built from 16 residues. The germline V gene encodes CDR1 SGHTA and CDR2 FQGNSA. After removal of 4 bases from V and 2 bases from J, the junction contained 8 bases not matched to a gene. CDR3 region: CASSSGQGLGQETQYF. The CDR3 coding sequence is TGTGCCAGCAGCTCGGGACAGGGATTAGGGCAAGAGACCCAGTACTTC.

The chain has TRBV11-3 and TRBJ2-1; D not certain. This CDR3 contains 13 residues. Trimming removed 1 base from V and 12 bases from J, with 13 bases in between. The germline CDR1 and CDR2 sequences are SGHNT and YENEEA. The CDR3 spells CASSLVTQGGQFF. CDR3 DNA sequence: TGTGCCAGCAGCTTAGTCACCCAAGGCGGGCAGTTCTTC.

To note about this clone: The identical CDR3 is also encoded by other nucleotide sequences in the sample. J is TRBJ1-2 and V is TRBV12-3 or TRBV12-4; TRBD1 is a possible D gene (6 bases). The CDR3 length is 13 residues. Trimming removed 1 base from V and 5 bases from J, with 8 bases in between. Here the CDR3 reads CASSLGQGYGYTF. In DNA, the CDR3 is TGTGCCAGCAGTTTAGGGCAGGGGTATGGCTACACCTTC.

A few counts support this clone. This sequence joins TRBV15 and TRBJ2-3; 9 bases align to TRBD2. The CDR3 is 16 residues long. V shed 1 base and J 4 bases; nucleotides not matched to a gene: 6. The germline V gene encodes CDR1 LNHNV and CDR2 YYDKDF (reference sequence). CDR3 sequence reads: CATSRGLLAGPDTQYF. The CDR3 DNA reads as TGTGCCACCAGCAGAGGACTGCTAGCGGGGCCAGATACGCAGTATTTT. The whole variable domain, filled in from reference TRBV15 and TRBJ2-3, reads DAMVIQNPRYQVTQFGKPVTLSCSQTLNHNVMYWYQQKSSQAPKLLFHYYDKDFNNEADTPDNFQSRRPNTSFCFLDIRSPGLGDTAMYLCATSRGLLAGPDTQYFGPGTRLTVL.

This chain connects TRBV19 to TRBJ2-1; TRBD2 aligns across 8 bases. Germline V CDR1 and CDR2: LNHDA, SQIVND (reference sequence). V lost 4 bases and J lost 3; bases outside the gene matches: 5. The CDR3 runs to 15 residues. CDR3 region: CASSTGLAVYNEQFF. In nucleotides, the CDR3 is TGTGCCAGTAGTACTGGACTAGCAGTCTACAATGAGCAGTTCTTC. Full variable domain (missing parts from reference TRBV19 and TRBJ2-1): DGGITQSPKYLFRKEGQNVTLSCEQNLNHDAMYWYRQDPGQGLRLIYYSQIVNDFQKGDIAEGYSVSREKKESFPLTVTSAQKNPTAFYLCASSTGLAVYNEQFFGPGTRLTVL.

This chain joins TRBV3-1 (or the pseudogene TRBV3-2) and TRBJ1-1; D unresolved. This CDR3 comprises 14 residues. Trimming shortened V by 1 base and J by 5 bases, and 11 bases separated the two germline ends. The germline V gene has CDR1 LGHDT and CDR2 YNNKEL (reference sequence). CDR3 residues: CASSQGILRTEAFF. The DNA for the CDR3 is TGTGCCAGCAGCCAAGGCATTTTGCGAACTGAAGCTTTCTTT.

This rearrangement joins TRBV6-5 to TRBJ1-2; 10 bases map to TRBD1. Germline CDR1 reads MNHEY; CDR2 reads SVGAGI. This CDR3 has 15 amino acids. V was clipped by 6 bases and J by 4 bases; unmatched bases: 8. CDR3 coding DNA: TGTGCCAGCAGAGACGGGACAGGGGCGCTCTATGGCTACACCTTC. It encodes CASRDGTGALYGYTF.

V and J are TRBV19 and TRBJ1-1, with no clear D. The CDR3 spans 12 residues. V lost 9 bases to trimming and J lost 8 bases, with 16 bases between them. Looked up from germline, CDR1 is LNHDA and CDR2 is SQIVND (reference sequence). The CDR3: CASENVRGEAFF. The CDR3 DNA reads TGTGCCAGCGAGAATGTTCGAGGGGAAGCTTTCTTT.

This rearrangement joins TRBV10-3 to TRBJ2-5; TRBD1 is a possible D gene (5 bases). This CDR3 is 14 amino acids long. The V end was cut by 3 bases, the J end by 7 bases, with 15 bases between. CDR1 and CDR2 (germline): ENHRY, SYGVKD. CDR3 coding DNA: TGTGCCATCAGTGACCCCACAGGTCCGGGGACCCAGTACTTC. Translation gives CAISDPTGPGTQYF.

CDR3 protein: CASSSHRGPQETQYF. The CDR3 nucleotides are TGTGCCAGCAGTTCACACAGGGGACCCCAAGAGACCCAGTACTTC. The rearrangement uses TRBV6-6 and TRBJ2-5; the match to TRBD1 covers 7 bases. The J segment lost 1 base and the V segment lost 4 bases, leaving 6 bases of the junction unmatched. Germline lookup yields CDR1 MNHNY and CDR2 SVGAGI (reference sequence). The CDR3 consists of 15 residues.

The V and J genes are TRBV19 and TRBJ2-1; possible D gene TRBD2, 6 bases. Germline-derived CDR1 and CDR2 are LNHDA and SQIVND (reference sequence). Trimming removed 9 bases at V and 0 bases at J, with 12 bases between. The CDR3 covers 14 residues. Here the CDR3 reads CASRDGSSYNEQFF. As DNA, the CDR3 is TGTGCCAGCCGGGACGGGAGCTCCTACAATGAGCAGTTCTTC.

The gene calls are TRBV5-8 and TRBJ2-2; D might be TRBD1 (5 bases). CDR1 and CDR2 (germline): SGHTS, YDEGEE. With 1 base removed from V and 0 bases from J, the gap between germline ends came to 13 bases. The CDR3 runs to 17 residues. As DNA, the CDR3 is TGTGCCAGCAGCTTGCTCGCAGGGCTCGCGAACACCGGGGAGCTGTTTTTT. It specifies CASSLLAGLANTGELFF.

Notes on this clone: Germline and junction disagree at one end, which may indicate a read error. V usage is TRBV5-1 and J usage is TRBJ2-5; 8 bases agree with TRBD2. The germline V gene encodes CDR1 SGHRS and CDR2 YFSETQ. The CDR3 is 15 amino acids. In DNA, the CDR3 is TGCGCCAGCAGCTTCACGGGAGGGCCTAGGGAGATCCAGTACTTC. It encodes CASSFTGGPREIQYF. The full variable domain, completed using reference TRBV5-1 and TRBJ2-5, is KAGVTQTPRYLIKTRGQQVTLSCSPISGHRSVSWYQQTPGQGLQFLFEYFSETQRNKGNFPGRFSGRQFSNSRSEMNVSTLELGDSALYLCASSFTGGPREIQYFGPGTRLLVL.

The rearrangement uses TRBV12-3 or TRBV12-4 and TRBJ2-7; a weak D match, TRBD2 (5 bases). The CDR3 covers 13 residues. Trimming shortened V by 7 bases and J by 0 bases, and 10 bases separated the two germline ends. DNA for the CDR3: TGTGCCAGCACCGGAGGTAGCTCCTACGAGCAGTACTTC. Translation gives CASTGGSSYEQYF.

This clone appeared once. The gene calls are TRBV6-2 or TRBV6-3 and TRBJ2-2; D remains ambiguous. V was clipped by 1 base and J by 6 bases, with 9 bases between them. The CDR3 totals 14 residues. Germline-derived CDR1 and CDR2 are MNHEY and SVGEGT. The CDR3 here is CASSYWAKSGELFF. The CDR3 coding sequence is TGTGCCAGCAGTTACTGGGCTAAATCCGGGGAGCTGTTTTTT.

The CDR3 spells CASSQEGSGAIQYF. CDR3 coding DNA: TGCGCCAGCAGCCAAGAAGGTAGCGGAGCCATTCAGTACTTC. The chain carries TRBV4-3 and TRBJ2-4, with D possibly being TRBD2 (6 bases). CDR3 size: 14 residues. The V end lost 0 bases, the J end lost 9 bases, and 12 bases lay between the germline ends. Germline V gene sequence: CDR1 LGHNA, CDR2 YSLEER.